The clone carrying this T cell receptor (beta chain) was recorded many times. V was clipped by 7 bases and J by 4 bases; unmatched bases: 6. The CDR3 is made up of 13 amino acids. In TCRdb, the RT-PCR reads were re-called with MiXCR into one record per CDR3 protein. The sample gives fewer than 800,000 distinct CDR3 sequences, approximately 15% of which show up once; roughly 3.6% is in the top ten. The clonotype was recovered from a female donor in good health, serving as a healthy control. J is TRBJ2-5 and V is TRBV12-3 or TRBV12-4; 7 bases match TRBD1. The sequencing sample was made of memory CD4+ T cells from blood. The CDR3 DNA follows: TGTGCCAGCACCATGACAGGGAGAGAGACCCAGTACTTC. It yields the protein CASTMTGRETQYF.